The present entry profiles one T cell receptor beta chain with its context. Its antigen is undetermined. The data derive from a study of T cells in localized non-small cell lung cancer. Points from the study as a whole: Sequencing was limited to one tumor region, leaving the possibility of heterogeneity open.

The CDR3 contains 13 residues. Trimming removed 4 bases from V and 3 bases from J; junction bases left unmatched: 4. Germline V gene lookup returns CDR1 SGHDT and CDR2 YYEEEE. Some clones are missing from TCRdb's copy, which holds only in-frame ones; the method was immunoSEQ multiplex PCR. The profile shows about 40,000 clones, 81% of them singletons. The source of this sequence is a male donor aged 60 or over with stage II lung adenocarcinoma. The sequencing used peripheral blood mononuclear cells, collected before any cancer treatment. V is TRBV5-6 and J is TRBJ2-7, with 7 bases lining up with TRBD1. DNA of the CDR3: TGTGCCAGCAGCCCTAGACAGGGCTACGAGCAGTACTTC. Its translation: CASSPRQGYEQYF.